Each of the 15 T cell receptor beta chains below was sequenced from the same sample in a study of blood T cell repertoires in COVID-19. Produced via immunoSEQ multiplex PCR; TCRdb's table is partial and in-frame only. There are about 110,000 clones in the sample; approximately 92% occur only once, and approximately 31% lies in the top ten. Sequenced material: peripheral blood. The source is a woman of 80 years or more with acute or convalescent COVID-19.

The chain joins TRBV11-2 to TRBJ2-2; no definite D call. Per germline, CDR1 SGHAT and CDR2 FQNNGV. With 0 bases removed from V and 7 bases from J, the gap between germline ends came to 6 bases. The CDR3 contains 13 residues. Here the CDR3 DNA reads TGTGCCAGCAGCTTAGATTCAGGCGGGGAGCTGTTTTTT. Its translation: CASSLDSGGELFF. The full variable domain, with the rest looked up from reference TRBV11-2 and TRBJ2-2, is EAGVAQSPRYKIIEKRQSVAFWCNPISGHATLYWYQQILGQGPKLLIQFQNNGVVDDSQLPKDRFSAERLKGVDSTLKIQPAKLEDSAVYLCASSLDSGGELFFGEGSRLTVL.

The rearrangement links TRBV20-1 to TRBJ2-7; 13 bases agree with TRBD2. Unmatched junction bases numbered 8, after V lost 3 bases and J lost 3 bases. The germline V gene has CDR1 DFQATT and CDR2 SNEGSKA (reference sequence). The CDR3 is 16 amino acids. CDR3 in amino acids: CSASGTSGATIYEQYF. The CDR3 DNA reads TGCAGTGCTAGTGGGACTAGCGGGGCAACGATCTACGAGCAGTACTTC.

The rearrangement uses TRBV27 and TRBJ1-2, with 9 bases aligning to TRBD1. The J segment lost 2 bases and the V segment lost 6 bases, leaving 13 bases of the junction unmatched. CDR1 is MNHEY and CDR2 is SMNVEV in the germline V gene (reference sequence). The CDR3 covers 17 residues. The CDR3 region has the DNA TGTGCCAGCAGCTACAGGGGGCGATCTCCCTGGAACTATGGCTACACCTTC. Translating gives CASSYRGRSPWNYGYTF.

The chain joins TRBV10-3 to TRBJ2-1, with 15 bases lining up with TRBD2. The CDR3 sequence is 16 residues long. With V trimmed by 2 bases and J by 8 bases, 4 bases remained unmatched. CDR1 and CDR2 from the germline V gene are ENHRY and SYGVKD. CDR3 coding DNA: TGTGCCATCAGTGAGGGACTAGCGGGGGGGCCCCATGAGCAGTTCTTC. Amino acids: CAISEGLAGGPHEQFF.

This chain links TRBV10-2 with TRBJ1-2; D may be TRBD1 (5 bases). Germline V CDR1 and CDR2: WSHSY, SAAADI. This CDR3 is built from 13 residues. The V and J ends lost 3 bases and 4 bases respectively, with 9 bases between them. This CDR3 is CASSDGRGYGYTF. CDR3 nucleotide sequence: TGCGCCAGCAGTGACGGAAGGGGCTATGGCTACACCTTC.

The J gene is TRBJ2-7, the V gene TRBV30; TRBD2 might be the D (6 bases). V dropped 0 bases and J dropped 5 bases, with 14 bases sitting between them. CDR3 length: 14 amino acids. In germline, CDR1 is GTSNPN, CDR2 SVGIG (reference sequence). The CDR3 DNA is TGTGCCTGGAGTGTAAGGCTAGCGCTCGACGAGCAGTACTTC. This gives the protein CAWSVRLALDEQYF. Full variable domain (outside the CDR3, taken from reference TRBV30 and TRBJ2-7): SQTIHQWPATLVQPVGSPLSLECTVEGTSNPNLYWYRQAAGRGLQLLFYSVGIGQISSEVPQNLSASRPQDRQFILSSKKLLLSDSGFYLCAWSVRLALDEQYFGPGTRLTVT.

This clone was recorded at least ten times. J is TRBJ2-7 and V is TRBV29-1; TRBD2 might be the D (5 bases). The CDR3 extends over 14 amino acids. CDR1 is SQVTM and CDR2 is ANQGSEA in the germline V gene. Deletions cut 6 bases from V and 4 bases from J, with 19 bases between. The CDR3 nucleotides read TGCAGCGTGAGAAGTGAGGGTCTACGATACGAGCAGTACTTC. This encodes CSVRSEGLRYEQYF.

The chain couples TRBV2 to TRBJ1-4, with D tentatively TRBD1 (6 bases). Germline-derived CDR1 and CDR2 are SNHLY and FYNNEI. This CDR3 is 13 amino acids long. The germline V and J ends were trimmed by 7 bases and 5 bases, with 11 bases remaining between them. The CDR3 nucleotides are TGTGCCAGCATAAGGACAGAGAATGAAAAACTGTTTTTT. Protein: CASIRTENEKLFF. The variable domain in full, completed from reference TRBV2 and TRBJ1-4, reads EPEVTQTPSHQVTQMGQEVILRCVPISNHLYFYWYRQILGQKVEFLVSFYNNEISEKSEIFDDQFSVERPDGSNFTLKIRSTKLEDSAMYFCASIRTENEKLFFGSGTQLSVL.

CDR3 in amino acids: CASSGDRDGNQPQHF. In nucleotides, the CDR3 is TGTGCCAGCAGCGGGGACAGGGATGGCAATCAGCCCCAGCATTTT. The chain carries TRBV7-9 and TRBJ1-5, with 9 bases lining up with TRBD1. The junction had 4 bases not matched to a gene; V was cut back by 5 bases and J by 2 bases. This CDR3 has 15 amino acids. Germline V CDR1 and CDR2: SEHNR, FQNEAQ (reference sequence).

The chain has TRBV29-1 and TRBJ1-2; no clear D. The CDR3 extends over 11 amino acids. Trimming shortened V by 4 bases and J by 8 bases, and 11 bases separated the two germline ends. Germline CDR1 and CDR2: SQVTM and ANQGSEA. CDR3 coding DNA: TGCAGCGTTGGCGTAGCCCAGGGCTACACCTTC. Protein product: CSVGVAQGYTF.

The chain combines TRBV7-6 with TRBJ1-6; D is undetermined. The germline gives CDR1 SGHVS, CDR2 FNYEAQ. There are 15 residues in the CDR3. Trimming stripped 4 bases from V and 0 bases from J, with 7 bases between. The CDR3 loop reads CASSYGSSYNSPLHF. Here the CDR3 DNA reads TGTGCCAGCAGCTACGGGAGCTCCTATAATTCACCCCTCCACTTT.

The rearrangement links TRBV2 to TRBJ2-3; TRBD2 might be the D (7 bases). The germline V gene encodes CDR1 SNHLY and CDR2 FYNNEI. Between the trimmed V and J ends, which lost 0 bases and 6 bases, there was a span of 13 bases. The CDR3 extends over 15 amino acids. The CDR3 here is CASSEARGGLDTQYF. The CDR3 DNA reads TGTGCCAGCAGTGAAGCCAGGGGAGGGTTGGATACGCAGTATTTT.

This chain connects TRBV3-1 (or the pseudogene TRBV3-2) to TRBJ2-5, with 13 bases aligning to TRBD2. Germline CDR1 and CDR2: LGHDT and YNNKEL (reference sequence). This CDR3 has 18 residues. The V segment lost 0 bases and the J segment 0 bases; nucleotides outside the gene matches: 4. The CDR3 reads CASSQDWGTSGDQETQYF. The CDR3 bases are TGTGCCAGCAGCCAAGACTGGGGGACTAGCGGGGACCAAGAGACCCAGTACTTC.

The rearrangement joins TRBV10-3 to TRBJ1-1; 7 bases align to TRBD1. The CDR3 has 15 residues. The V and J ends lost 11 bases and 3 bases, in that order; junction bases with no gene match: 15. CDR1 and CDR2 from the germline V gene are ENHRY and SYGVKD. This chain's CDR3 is CAVSAVQGMDTEAFF. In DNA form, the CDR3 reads TGTGCCGTGTCAGCCGTACAGGGGATGGACACTGAAGCTTTCTTT.

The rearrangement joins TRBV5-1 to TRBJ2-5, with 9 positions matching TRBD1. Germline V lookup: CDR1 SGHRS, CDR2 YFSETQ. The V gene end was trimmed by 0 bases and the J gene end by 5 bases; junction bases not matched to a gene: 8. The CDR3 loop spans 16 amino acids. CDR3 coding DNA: TGCGCCAGCAGCTTGGCCTCGGGACAGGGAGGGGAGACCCAGTACTTC. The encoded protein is CASSLASGQGGETQYF.